The 16 T cell receptor beta chains below were found in one sample sequenced in a study of T-cell reconstitution after alpha-beta-depleted transplantation in children. The TCRbeta library was prepared with unique molecular identifiers. TCRdb processed the PCR reads anew with MiXCR; each CDR3 protein has one entry. The sample lists roughly 500,000 distinct CDR3 sequences, under 15% occurring once. Sequencing was performed on PBMCs from the stem cell graft donor, taken from the stem cell graft. Source of these receptors: a human donor who donated a stem cell graft to a child with combined immunodeficiency.

The gene calls are TRBV30 and TRBJ2-7; 7 bases map to TRBD2. This CDR3 has 14 residues. CDR1 and CDR2 from the germline V gene are GTSNPN and SVGIG (reference sequence). V lost 5 bases to trimming and J lost 2 bases; unmatched junction nucleotides: 9. The CDR3 loop is CAWERLASTYEQYF. As DNA, the CDR3 is TGTGCCTGGGAAAGACTAGCCTCTACCTACGAGCAGTACTTC.

This clonotype was seen at least ten times. The chain combines TRBV5-1 with TRBJ1-1; D is unresolved. The CDR3 loop spans 14 amino acids. CDR1 is SGHRS, CDR2 YFSETQ, per germline. V was shortened by 6 bases and J by 4 bases, with 16 bases between the two germline ends. CDR3 in amino acids: CASKVEGRVTEAFF. In DNA, the CDR3 is TGCGCCAGCAAGGTGGAGGGAAGGGTCACTGAAGCTTTCTTT.

This clonotype was seen a few times. The gene calls are TRBV28 and TRBJ2-7, with D maybe TRBD2 (5 bases). This CDR3 has 13 residues. Germline V gene sequence: CDR1 MDHEN, CDR2 SYDVKM. The V end lost 6 bases, the J end lost 4 bases, and 13 bases lay between the germline ends. The CDR3 here is CASSNGIAYEQYF. Here the CDR3 DNA reads TGTGCCAGCAGCAACGGGATTGCTTACGAGCAGTACTTC.

This clonotype has only a few counts. The chain joins TRBV28 to TRBJ2-7; D may be TRBD1 or TRBD2 (6 bases each). The CDR3 loop spans 17 amino acids. The germline V gene encodes CDR1 MDHEN and CDR2 SYDVKM. V lost 1 base to trimming and J lost 0 bases, with 16 bases between them. The CDR3 bases are TGTGCCAGCAGTTTATCGAGGGGGGCCCCTTTCTCCTACGAGCAGTACTTC. Its protein is CASSLSRGAPFSYEQYF.

The rearrangement links TRBV13 to TRBJ2-3, with TRBD2 matching over 7 bases. The CDR3 is 17 residues long. J lost 1 base, V lost 5 bases, and 12 bases had no gene match. The germline CDR1 and CDR2 sequences are PRHDT and FYEKMQ (reference sequence). In nucleotides, the CDR3 is TGTGCCAGCAGCACACTCGATGCGGGGGAGGGCACAGATACGCAGTATTTT. It encodes CASSTLDAGEGTDTQYF. The full variable domain, with the rest looked up from reference TRBV13 and TRBJ2-3, is AAGVIQSPRHLIKEKRETATLKCYPIPRHDTVYWYQQGPGQDPQFLISFYEKMQSDKGSIPDRFSAQQFSDYHSELNMSSLELGDSALYFCASSTLDAGEGTDTQYFGPGTRLTVL.

This clonotype was seen only once. The genes are TRBV4-2 and TRBJ2-1; no clear D. Germline V gene sequence: CDR1 LGHNA, CDR2 YNFKEQ. This CDR3 region has 18 residues. Trimming cost V 4 bases and J 3 bases, with 22 bases left between them. The CDR3 sequence is CASSPLNKGLVGYNEQFF. The CDR3 coding sequence is TGTGCCAGCAGCCCCTTAAACAAGGGATTAGTAGGCTACAATGAGCAGTTCTTC.

This chain joins TRBV11-1 and TRBJ2-5; 12 bases line up with TRBD2. Germline trimming cut 5 bases from V and 0 bases from J; bases unmatched to any gene: 13. Germline values: CDR1 SGHAT, CDR2 FQDESV (reference sequence). This CDR3 spans 19 amino acids. Here the CDR3 reads CASSLRELAGGRYQETQYF. CDR3 bases: TGTGCCAGCAGCCTCCGAGAACTAGCGGGGGGCCGGTACCAAGAGACCCAGTACTTC.

This clonotype has at least ten counts. V gene TRBV20-1 combines with J gene TRBJ2-3; D may correspond to TRBD1 or TRBD2 (6 bases each). The germline V gene encodes CDR1 DFQATT and CDR2 SNEGSKA (reference sequence). The CDR3 is made up of 16 amino acids. V lost 7 bases and J 0 bases, leaving 20 bases between the germline ends. The DNA of the CDR3 is TGCAGTGTCGACCCCGGGTGGGGGGCGAGCACAGATACGCAGTATTTT. The encoded protein is CSVDPGWGASTDTQYF.

J is TRBJ2-7 and V is TRBV27; 7 bases fit TRBD1. There are 16 residues in the CDR3. Trimming cost V 5 bases and J 4 bases; bases outside gene matches: 14. Germline V lookup: CDR1 MNHEY, CDR2 SMNVEV (reference sequence). The CDR3 loop is CASSKNQGGSGYEQYF. The CDR3 DNA reads TGTGCCAGCAGTAAGAATCAAGGGGGCAGTGGATACGAGCAGTACTTC.

The chain combines TRBV12-5 with TRBJ1-2, with 7 bases identical to TRBD1. V trimming: 6 bases; J trimming: 8 bases; junction bases outside the gene matches: 6. Germline CDR1 is LGHNT and CDR2 is FRNRAP. The length of the CDR3 is 12 residues. CDR3 sequence (DNA): TGTGCTAGTGGCCCGACAGGGTCCGGCTACACCTTC. Translating gives CASGPTGSGYTF.

This clonotype was seen repeatedly, ten times or more. The genes are TRBV27 and TRBJ1-2, with D unresolved. The CDR3 sequence is 13 residues long. V lost 3 bases and J lost 1, with 6 bases in between. CDR1 is MNHEY and CDR2 is SMNVEV in the germline V gene (reference sequence). CDR3 sequence reads: CASSFTVNYGYTF. CDR3 nucleotides: TGTGCCAGCAGTTTTACGGTTAACTATGGCTACACCTTC.

The genes are TRBV12-3 or TRBV12-4 and TRBJ2-7; the D gene is possibly TRBD2 (5 bases). V shed 7 bases and J shed 6 bases, with 19 bases lying between them. The CDR3 length is 14 residues. As DNA, the CDR3 is TGTGCCAGCAACTTTGCCTCTGGTCGGGGCGAGCAGTACTTC. Protein product: CASNFASGRGEQYF.

This clonotype appeared a few times. The genes are TRBV29-1 and TRBJ2-7; TRBD2 aligns across 9 bases. Germline lookup yields CDR1 SQVTM and CDR2 ANQGSEA. The trim removed 5 bases at V and 5 bases at J, leaving 10 bases unmatched. The length of the CDR3 is 14 residues. The CDR3: CSVLGSGSSDEQYF. The CDR3 nucleotides are TGCAGCGTTCTGGGTAGCGGGAGTTCGGACGAGCAGTACTTC.

The rearrangement joins TRBV7-2 to TRBJ2-7; 9 positions agree with TRBD2. V gave up 4 bases and J gave up 4 bases; unmatched junction bases: 8. This CDR3 has 15 residues. The germline gives CDR1 SGHTA, CDR2 FQGNSA. DNA of the CDR3: TGTGCCAGCAGCTCCTTAGCGGGAGTCGGGTACGAGCAGTACTTC. Residues: CASSSLAGVGYEQYF.

The chain combines TRBV9 with TRBJ2-1, with 7 bases aligning to TRBD2. This CDR3 is built from 15 residues. Germline CDR1 SGDLS, CDR2 YYNGEE. Losses at the gene ends were 4 bases for V and 5 bases for J; bases not matched to a gene: 9. The CDR3 reads CASSWGGGTHNEQFF. In DNA form, the CDR3 reads TGTGCCAGCAGCTGGGGCGGGGGAACCCACAATGAGCAGTTCTTC.

This clonotype was found a few times. The CDR3, as DNA: TGCGCCAGCAGCCAAGACGCCGCGTCGGGCGATACGCAGTATTTT. Its protein is CASSQDAASGDTQYF. The V gene is TRBV4-3, the J gene TRBJ2-3, with D unclear. CDR1 and CDR2 from the germline V gene are LGHNA and YSLEER. The V end was cut by 0 bases, the J end by 6 bases, with 13 bases between. The CDR3 extends over 15 amino acids.